This T cell receptor beta chain appears in the sequencing data of a study of control samples from healthy donors and cancer patients. The assay was immunoSEQ multiplex PCR, and TCRdb's table has in-frame clones only and misses some. Of 40,000 to 50,000 clones in the sample, less than 95% were seen once. Germline CDR1 is MNHNS and CDR2 is SASEGT. Trimming cost V 1 base and J 1 base, with 18 bases left between them. The CDR3 length is 18 residues. Sequencing input: blood. This TCR derives from a man in his 60s in good health. The V gene is TRBV6-1, the J gene TRBJ2-3, with no clear D. CDR3: CASSEGFRARVGTDTQYF. The CDR3 coding sequence is TGTGCCAGCAGTGAAGGATTTAGGGCCCGGGTAGGCACAGATACGCAGTATTTT.